The 9 T cell receptor beta chains below come from one sample, sequenced in a study of beta chain features in type 1 diabetes. These receptors' targets are unknown. Study-level results: Moderate yet significant TCRB CDR3 shortening was seen in Type 1 diabetes patients in all four CD4+ subsets.

TCRB transcripts that were expressed got sequenced, as all of the isolated RNA had been reverse transcribed. Measured with immunoSEQ multiplex PCR; TCRdb has only the in-frame clones, and not every one. This table has roughly 340,000 clones, around 12% appearing once. The sample comprised naive CD4+ T cells from blood. These receptors were collected from a woman aged 18 to 35 with type 1 diabetes.

The J gene is TRBJ2-3, the V gene TRBV29-1; TRBD1 might be the D (6 bases). Trimming removed 6 bases from V and 5 bases from J, with 12 bases in between. The CDR3 is 12 amino acids. Germline CDR1 and CDR2: SQVTM and ANQGSEA. The CDR3 protein is CSVRDIGDTQYF. CDR3 nucleotides: TGCAGCGTCCGGGACATCGGAGATACGCAGTATTTT.

The chain uses TRBV27 and TRBJ1-5, with D unclear. The V and J ends lost 5 bases and 9 bases respectively, with 14 bases between them. The CDR3 consists of 13 residues. CDR1 is MNHEY and CDR2 is SMNVEV in the germline V gene (reference sequence). CDR3: CASSRIVGGPQHF. DNA for the CDR3: TGTGCCAGCAGTCGGATCGTGGGAGGGCCCCAGCATTTT.

This chain links TRBV30 with TRBJ2-7, with D perhaps TRBD2 (6 bases). CDR1 and CDR2 from the germline V gene are GTSNPN and SVGIG (reference sequence). Trimming removed 5 bases at V and 6 bases at J, with 23 bases between. The CDR3 consists of 15 residues. CDR3 coding DNA: TGTGCCTGGGCCCCTTATGTGGGAGGCGGCTTCGAGCAGTACTTC. Protein: CAWAPYVGGGFEQYF.

CDR3 sequence reads: CASSQGQLLPYNEQFF. CDR3 in DNA: TGCGCCAGCAGCCAAGGACAGCTTCTGCCCTACAATGAGCAGTTCTTC. The chain carries TRBV4-3 and TRBJ2-1; the D gene is possibly TRBD1 (5 bases). V was cut by 1 base and J by 2 bases, with 12 bases left in between. Germline CDR1 is LGHNA and CDR2 is YSLEER. The CDR3 spans 16 residues.

This clone was seen a few times. The chain uses TRBV29-1 and TRBJ2-1; D is possibly TRBD2 (5 bases). The CDR3 totals 12 residues. Germline lookup yields CDR1 SQVTM and CDR2 ANQGSEA. V lost 4 bases and J lost 3, with 7 bases in between. The CDR3 DNA reads as TGCAGCGTTGCTCGGGGCTACAATGAGCAGTTCTTC. It yields the protein CSVARGYNEQFF.

This chain joins TRBV5-1 and TRBJ2-7; D perhaps matches TRBD1 (5 bases). The CDR3 has 15 amino acids. Per the germline V gene, CDR1 is SGHRS and CDR2 is YFSETQ. Trimming cost V 7 bases and J 4 bases, with 21 bases left between them. The CDR3 spells CASRGLWNTGYEQYF. In nucleotides, the CDR3 is TGCGCCAGCCGCGGTTTGTGGAACACAGGATACGAGCAGTACTTC.

The chain is built from TRBV2 and TRBJ2-5; maybe TRBD2 (5 bases). Germline V gene data show CDR1 as SNHLY and CDR2 as FYNNEI. V lost 10 bases and J 1 base, leaving 10 bases between the germline ends. CDR3 length: 12 residues. CDR3 bases: TGTGCCACCGCGGGCGGCCAAGAGACCCAGTACTTC. Protein: CATAGGQETQYF.

This clone was seen only a few times. CDR3 coding DNA: TGCGCCAGCAGCCAAGAGGAGACCCGATTCTTC. Translated, it gives CASSQEETRFF. The V and J genes are TRBV4-1 and TRBJ2-1; D call uncertain. Germline V lookup: CDR1 MGHRA, CDR2 YSYEKL. V was trimmed by 0 bases and J by 16 bases, leaving 10 bases between them. The CDR3 length is 11 residues.

Only a few counts were recorded for this clone. The V and J genes are TRBV5-6 and TRBJ1-1; D remains unclear. Trimming shortened V by 1 base and J by 4 bases, and 5 bases separated the two germline ends. The CDR3 loop spans 12 amino acids. Germline CDR1 SGHDT, CDR2 YYEEEE. DNA of the CDR3: TGTGCCAGCAGCTTGCGGGGCACTGAAGCTTTCTTT. Its protein product is CASSLRGTEAFF.